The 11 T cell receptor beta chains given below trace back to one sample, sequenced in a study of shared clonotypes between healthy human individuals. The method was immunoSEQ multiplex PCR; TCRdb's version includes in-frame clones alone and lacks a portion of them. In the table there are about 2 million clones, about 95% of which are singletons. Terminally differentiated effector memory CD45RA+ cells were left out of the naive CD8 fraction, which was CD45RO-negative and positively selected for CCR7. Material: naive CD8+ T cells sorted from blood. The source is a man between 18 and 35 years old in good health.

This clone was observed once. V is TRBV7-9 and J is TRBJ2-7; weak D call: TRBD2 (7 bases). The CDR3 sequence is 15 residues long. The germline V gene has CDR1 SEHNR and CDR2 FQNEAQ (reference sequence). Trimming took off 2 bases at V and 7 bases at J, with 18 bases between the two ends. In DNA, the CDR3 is TGTGCCAGCAGCTTAAAGGGGGGGAGCCGTGGGGAGCAGTACTTC. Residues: CASSLKGGSRGEQYF.

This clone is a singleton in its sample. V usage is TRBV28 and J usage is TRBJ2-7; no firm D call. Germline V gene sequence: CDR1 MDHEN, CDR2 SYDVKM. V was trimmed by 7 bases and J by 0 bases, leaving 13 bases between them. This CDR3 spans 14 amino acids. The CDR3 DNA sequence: TGTGCCAGCACCGCCCACAGATCCTCCTACGAGCAGTACTTC. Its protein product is CASTAHRSSYEQYF.

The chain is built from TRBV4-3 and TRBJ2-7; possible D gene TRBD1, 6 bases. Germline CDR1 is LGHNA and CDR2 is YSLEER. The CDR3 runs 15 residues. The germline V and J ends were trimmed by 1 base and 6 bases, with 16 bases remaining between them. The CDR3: CASSQGGGSGVEQYF. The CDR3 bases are TGCGCCAGCAGCCAAGGTGGGGGTTCAGGGGTCGAGCAGTACTTC.

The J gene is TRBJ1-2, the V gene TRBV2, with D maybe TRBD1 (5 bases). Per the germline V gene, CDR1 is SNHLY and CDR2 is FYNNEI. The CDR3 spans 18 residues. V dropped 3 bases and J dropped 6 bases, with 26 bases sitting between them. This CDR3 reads CASSDDRDYVPQMDGYTF. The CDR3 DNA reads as TGTGCCAGCAGTGATGATCGGGACTATGTTCCTCAGATGGATGGCTACACCTTC.

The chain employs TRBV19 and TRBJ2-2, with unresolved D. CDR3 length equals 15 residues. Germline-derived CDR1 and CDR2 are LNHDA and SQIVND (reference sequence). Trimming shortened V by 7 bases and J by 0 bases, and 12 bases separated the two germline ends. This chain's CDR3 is CASNREDPNTGELFF. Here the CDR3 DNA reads TGTGCCAGTAATAGGGAAGACCCGAACACCGGGGAGCTGTTTTTT. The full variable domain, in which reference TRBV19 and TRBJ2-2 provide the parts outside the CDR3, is DGGITQSPKYLFRKEGQNVTLSCEQNLNHDAMYWYRQDPGQGLRLIYYSQIVNDFQKGDIAEGYSVSREKKESFPLTVTSAQKNPTAFYLCASNREDPNTGELFFGEGSRLTVL.

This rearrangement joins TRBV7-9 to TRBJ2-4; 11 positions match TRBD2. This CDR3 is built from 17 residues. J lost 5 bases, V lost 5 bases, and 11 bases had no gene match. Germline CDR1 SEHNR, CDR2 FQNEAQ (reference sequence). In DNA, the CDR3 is TGTGCCAGCAGCCCTCCCCCTTTGGGACTAGCGGAAAACATTCAGTACTTC. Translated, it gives CASSPPPLGLAENIQYF.

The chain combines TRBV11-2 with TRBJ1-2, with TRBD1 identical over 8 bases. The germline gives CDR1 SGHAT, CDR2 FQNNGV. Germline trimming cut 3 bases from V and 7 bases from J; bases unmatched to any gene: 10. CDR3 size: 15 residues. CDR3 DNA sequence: TGTGCCAGCAGCTTCTTCCCAGGGGGCGCCGGTGGCTACACCTTC. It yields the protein CASSFFPGGAGGYTF.

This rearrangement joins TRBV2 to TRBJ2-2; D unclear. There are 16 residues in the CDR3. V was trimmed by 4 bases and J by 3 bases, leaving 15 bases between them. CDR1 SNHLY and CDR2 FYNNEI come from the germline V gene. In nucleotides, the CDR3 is TGTGCCAGCAGTGTTGGTGTGTCTCCCCACACCGGGGAGCTGTTTTTT. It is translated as CASSVGVSPHTGELFF.

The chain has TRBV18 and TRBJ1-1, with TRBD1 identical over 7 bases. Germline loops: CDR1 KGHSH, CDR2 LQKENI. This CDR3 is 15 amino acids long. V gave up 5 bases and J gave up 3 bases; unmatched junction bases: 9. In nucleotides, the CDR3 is TGTGCCAGCTCATCGACGGACAGGAGATACACTGAAGCTTTCTTT. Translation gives CASSSTDRRYTEAFF.

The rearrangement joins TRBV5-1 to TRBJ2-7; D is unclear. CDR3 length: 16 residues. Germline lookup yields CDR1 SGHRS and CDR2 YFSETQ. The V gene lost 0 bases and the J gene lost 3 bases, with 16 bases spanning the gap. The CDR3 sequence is CASSLGGGLDSYEQYF. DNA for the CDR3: TGCGCCAGCAGCTTGGGCGGCGGTCTAGATAGCTACGAGCAGTACTTC.

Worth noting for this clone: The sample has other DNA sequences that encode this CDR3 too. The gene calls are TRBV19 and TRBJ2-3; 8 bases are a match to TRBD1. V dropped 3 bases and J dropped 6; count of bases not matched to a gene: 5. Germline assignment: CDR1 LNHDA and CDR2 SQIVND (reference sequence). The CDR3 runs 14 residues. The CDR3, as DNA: TGTGCCAGTAGTATGACAGGGGAGGCCGATACGCAGTATTTT. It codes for CASSMTGEADTQYF. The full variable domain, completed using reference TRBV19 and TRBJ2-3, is DGGITQSPKYLFRKEGQNVTLSCEQNLNHDAMYWYRQDPGQGLRLIYYSQIVNDFQKGDIAEGYSVSREKKESFPLTVTSAQKNPTAFYLCASSMTGEADTQYFGPGTRLTVL.